The rows below give T cell receptor beta chains drawn from one sample of a study of lymphopenia after photon versus proton radiotherapy. The table came from immunoSEQ multiplex PCR; TCRdb's copy has only in-frame clones and leaves some out. The sample has about 24,000 clones; roughly 82% are singletons. The material was peripheral blood, obtained from a patient treated with photon-based radiotherapy. The receptor set was obtained from a man between 40 and 49 years old with gastric cancer. Both conserved end residues are part of each CDR3. D genes are given only for firm matches. Clone size is stated in some rows and not others, as once, few, many or a class when expanded.

j_call | v_call | clone_size | d_call | cdr3_nt | cdr3_aa
TRBJ2-1 | TRBV11-2 | NA | TRBD1 | TGTGCCAGCAGCCCGGGACGGACAGGGCTTGAGCAGTTCTTC | CASSPGRTGLEQFF
TRBJ2-7 | TRBV18 | NA | TRBD1 | TGTGCCAGCTCACCTCGTGCGGGACAGGGGCTAGCCTTC | CASSPRAGQGLAF
TRBJ2-7 | TRBV5-4 | once | NA | TGTGCCAGCAGCGGAAGGGGCGAGCAGTACTTC | CASSGRGEQYF
TRBJ1-2 | TRBV10-3 | NA | TRBD1 | TGTGCCATCACTCGGACAGGGGTGGAAGGCTACACCTTC | CAITRTGVEGYTF
TRBJ2-1 | TRBV6-1 | NA | NA | TGTGCCAGCACCTTGGACAGTACCTACAATGAGCAGTTCTTC | CASTLDSTYNEQFF
TRBJ1-5 | TRBV2 | NA | NA | TGTGCCAGCAGTGAAGGGGTGCAGCCCCAGCATTTT | CASSEGVQPQHF
TRBJ2-5 | TRBV7-9 | NA | NA | TGTGCCAGCAGTTTCCCCCGGGGGCTGGAGACCCAGTACTTC | CASSFPRGLETQYF
TRBJ1-4 | TRBV5-1 | NA | NA | TGCGCCAGCAGCCTTGGTGGGCAGGGGCTGTTTTTT | CASSLGGQGLFF
TRBJ2-3 | TRBV5-4 | NA | NA | TGTGCCAGCAGCTACTCCACAGATACGCAGTATTTT | CASSYSTDTQYF
TRBJ2-6 | TRBV19 | NA | NA | TGTGCCAGTAGTGTTACTCAGGGAACTGGGGCCAACGTCCTGACTTTC | CASSVTQGTGANVLTF
TRBJ1-4 | TRBV5-4 | NA | NA | TGTGCCAGCAGAGGGAGGAATAGTGAAAAACTGTTTTTT | CASRGRNSEKLFF
TRBJ2-7 | TRBV4-1 | NA | NA | TGCGCCAGCAGCCCCGCCCAAGCCTACGAGCAGTACTTC | CASSPAQAYEQYF
TRBJ2-5 | TRBV5-4 | few | NA | TGTGCCAGCAGCCCCAAGGGCGGACAGAGTAGGGAGACCCAGTACTTC | CASSPKGGQSRETQYF
TRBJ2-7 | TRBV27 | NA | NA | TGTGCCAGCAGTTTAACGGTCAGCGGGCCCGAGCAGTACTTC | CASSLTVSGPEQYF
TRBJ1-2 | TRBV29-1 | NA | NA | TGCAGCGCCAGGGATCTGGGCTATGGCTACACCTTC | CSARDLGYGYTF
TRBJ1-6 | TRBV19 | NA | NA | TGTGCCAGTAGGGGGGAGAAATCAAATTCACCCCTCCACTTT | CASRGEKSNSPLHF
TRBJ2-7 | TRBV28 | once | NA | TGTGCCAGCAGCCAGGCGACATTCTCCTACGAGCAGTACTTC | CASSQATFSYEQYF
TRBJ1-2 | TRBV7-2 | few | NA | TGTGCCAGCAGCTTAGTAATCGGGTTGTCGAGGGATGGCTACACCTTC | CASSLVIGLSRDGYTF
TRBJ2-7 | TRBV2 | NA | TRBD1 | TGTGCCAGCAGTGGACAGGGGGGACCCTACGAGCAGTACTTC | CASSGQGGPYEQYF
TRBJ1-1 | TRBV19 | NA | NA | TGTGCCAGTACCCCCAACAGATGGAACACTGAAGCTTTCTTT | CASTPNRWNTEAFF
TRBJ2-5 | TRBV6-5 | NA | TRBD2 | TGTGCCAGCAGTACGCCGGGACTAGCAGTAGAGACCCAGTACTTC | CASSTPGLAVETQYF
TRBJ2-3 | TRBV11-2 | NA | NA | TGTGCCAGCAGCTTAGGGGGGCCCACAGATACGCAGTATTTT | CASSLGGPTDTQYF
TRBJ1-6 | TRBV14 | few | NA | TGTGCCAGCAGCCAAGATCTTAATTCACCCCTCCACTTT | CASSQDLNSPLHF
TRBJ1-5 | TRBV13 | NA | TRBD1 | TGTGCCAGCAGCCGTTGGGGACAGGGCAACCAGCCCCAGCATTTT | CASSRWGQGNQPQHF
TRBJ2-7 | TRBV30 | NA | TRBD2 | TGTGCCTGGGGCAGGGAGGGCGAGCAGTACTTC | CAWGREGEQYF
TRBJ2-5 | TRBV10-3 | NA | TRBD1 | TGTGCCATCAGTGAGTCGAGGGACAGGGGAGAGACCCAGTACTTC | CAISESRDRGETQYF
TRBJ2-3 | TRBV11-3 | medium-sized | NA | TGTGCCAGCAGCTTAGGAACAGATACGCAGTATTTT | CASSLGTDTQYF
TRBJ2-7 | TRBV4-1 | NA | NA | TGCGCCAGCAGCCAGGGGTCGGCAGAGTCCTACGAGCAGTACTTC | CASSQGSAESYEQYF
TRBJ2-7 | TRBV2 | NA | NA | TGTGCCAGCAGTGAAGAGACAGGTCCTAGTGAGCAGTACTTC | CASSEETGPSEQYF
TRBJ2-3 | TRBV5-6 | NA | NA | TGTGCCAGCAGCTTGGGTCGGCTGGGGGCAGATACGCAGTATTTT | CASSLGRLGADTQYF
TRBJ2-4 | TRBV5-4 | NA | TRBD1 | TGTGCCAGCAGCCGGGGACAGAGGCGGACCAAAAACATTCAGTACTTC | CASSRGQRRTKNIQYF
TRBJ2-7 | TRBV5-4 | NA | NA | TGTGCCAGCAGCTTGGGTGGCCAGGAGCAGTACTTC | CASSLGGQEQYF
TRBJ1-2 | TRBV6-1 | NA | TRBD1 | TGTGCCAGCAGTGTAGAGGGGGGACAGGGGACTAGAGGGTATGGCTACACCTTC | CASSVEGGQGTRGYGYTF
TRBJ1-1 | TRBV2 | NA | NA | TGTGCCAGCCGCGTCGGGACTGAAGCTTTCTTT | CASRVGTEAFF
TRBJ1-1 | TRBV7-2 | medium-sized | NA | TGTGCCAGCAGGGGGGGTAGGAACACTGAAGCTTTCTTT | CASRGGRNTEAFF